One and the same sample provided the 8 T cell receptor beta chains below, sequenced in a study of Ad26.COV2.S vaccination and SARS-CoV-2 variants. Only in-frame clones appear in the TCRdb table, and some are missing; sequencing was by immunoSEQ multiplex PCR. Counted here are about 400,000 clones, 88% occurring once; the ten biggest clones make up 3.6%. Treatment indicated: over 15 received Ad26.COV2.S at low or high dose, single or two shots; roughly five received placebo; per-sample allocation not given. The investigators took samples on day 63 after the first vaccine or placebo injection. Sample: peripheral blood, taken in a trial of Ad26.COV2.S vaccine versus placebo. The receptors shown here come from a person aged 18-60 years who received the Ad26.COV2.S COVID-19 vaccine or a placebo.

The chain has TRBV5-1 and TRBJ2-5; D possibly corresponds to TRBD1 (5 bases). The length of the CDR3 is 14 residues. Germline V gene sequence: CDR1 SGHRS, CDR2 YFSETQ. The V and J ends lost 0 bases and 2 bases respectively, with 8 bases between them. The CDR3 region is CASSLDDRQETQYF. CDR3 sequence (DNA): TGCGCCAGCAGCTTGGACGACAGACAAGAGACCCAGTACTTC.

The chain joins TRBV28 to TRBJ1-1; D uncertain. This CDR3 is built from 13 residues. Trimming removed 2 bases from V and 1 base from J, with 5 bases in between. Germline-derived CDR1 and CDR2 are MDHEN and SYDVKM. The chain's CDR3 is CASSLMGNTEAFF. For the CDR3, the DNA is TGTGCCAGCAGTTTAATGGGGAACACTGAAGCTTTCTTT.

The rearrangement links TRBV13 to TRBJ2-3, with D perhaps given as TRBD1 or TRBD2 (5 bases each). The V and J ends lost 5 bases and 6 bases respectively, with 12 bases between them. The CDR3 runs 13 residues. Germline V gene data show CDR1 as PRHDT and CDR2 as FYEKMQ (reference sequence). In DNA form, the CDR3 reads TGTGCCAGCAGCCGTGAGAGGGACGATACGCAGTATTTT. Translating gives CASSRERDDTQYF.

The chain employs TRBV19 and TRBJ1-1; 9 positions match TRBD1. The V segment lost 6 bases and the J segment 5 bases; nucleotides outside the gene matches: 1. CDR3 length: 12 amino acids. CDR1 and CDR2 from the germline V gene are LNHDA and SQIVND (reference sequence). The CDR3 DNA reads TGTGCCAGTAGGACAGGGGGAACTGAAGCTTTCTTT. Its protein product is CASRTGGTEAFF.

This clone was detected once. Written as DNA, the CDR3 is TGTGCCATCAGTGAGGGGCAGGGTGGGTATAATTCACCCCTCCACTTT. This translates into CAISEGQGGYNSPLHF. The chain employs TRBV10-3 and TRBJ1-6, with D possibly matching TRBD1 (5 bases). In germline, CDR1 is ENHRY, CDR2 SYGVKD. The CDR3 is made up of 16 amino acids. V dropped 2 bases and J dropped 4 bases, with 12 bases sitting between them.

This sequence joins TRBV2 and TRBJ2-7; D not resolved. Germline V gene sequence: CDR1 SNHLY, CDR2 FYNNEI. Between the trimmed V and J ends, which lost 1 base and 3 bases, there was a span of 13 bases. This CDR3 has 15 residues. The CDR3 region has the DNA TGTGCCAGCAGTGAAGTTGGCCTGCCAAGCTACGAGCAGTACTTC. Translation gives CASSEVGLPSYEQYF.

The rearrangement joins TRBV5-4 to TRBJ2-7, with 8 bases that match TRBD1. The ends lost 4 bases at V and 7 bases at J; junction bases unmatched: 10. Germline assignment: CDR1 SGHNT and CDR2 YYREEE (reference sequence). The CDR3 totals 14 residues. The CDR3 sequence is CASSPRQGIGEQYF. The DNA of the CDR3 is TGTGCCAGCAGCCCTAGACAGGGGATCGGGGAGCAGTACTTC.

The rearrangement joins TRBV19 to TRBJ2-1; D might be TRBD2 (6 bases). CDR3 length: 14 amino acids. Germline loops: CDR1 LNHDA, CDR2 SQIVND (reference sequence). Trimming removed 5 bases at V and 5 bases at J, with 13 bases between. The CDR3, as DNA: TGTGCCAGTAGTCTACCGGGACTTAACAATGAGCAGTTCTTC. The encoded protein is CASSLPGLNNEQFF.